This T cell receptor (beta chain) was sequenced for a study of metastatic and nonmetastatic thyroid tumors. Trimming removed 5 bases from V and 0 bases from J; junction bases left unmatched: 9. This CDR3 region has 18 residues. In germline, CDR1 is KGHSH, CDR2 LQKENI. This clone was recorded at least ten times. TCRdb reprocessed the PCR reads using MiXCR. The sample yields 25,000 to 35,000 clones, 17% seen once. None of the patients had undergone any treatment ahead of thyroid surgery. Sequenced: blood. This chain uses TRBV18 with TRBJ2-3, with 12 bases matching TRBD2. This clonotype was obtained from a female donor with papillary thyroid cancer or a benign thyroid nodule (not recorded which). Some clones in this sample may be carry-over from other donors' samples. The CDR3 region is CASSSPGLAGPSTDTQYF. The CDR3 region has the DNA TGTGCCAGCTCATCTCCGGGACTAGCGGGTCCTAGCACAGATACGCAGTATTTT.